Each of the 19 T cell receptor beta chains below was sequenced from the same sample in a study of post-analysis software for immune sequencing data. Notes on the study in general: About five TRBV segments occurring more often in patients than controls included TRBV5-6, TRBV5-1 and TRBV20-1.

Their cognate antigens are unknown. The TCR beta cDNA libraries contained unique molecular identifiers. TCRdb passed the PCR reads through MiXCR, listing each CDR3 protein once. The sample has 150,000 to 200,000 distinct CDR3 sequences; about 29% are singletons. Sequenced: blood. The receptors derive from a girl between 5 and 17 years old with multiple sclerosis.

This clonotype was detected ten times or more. The chain's CDR3 is CASSLATSSYNEQFF. The CDR3 DNA is TGCGCCAGCAGCTTGGCGACGAGCTCCTACAATGAGCAGTTCTTC. The chain recombines TRBV5-1 with TRBJ2-1; D call uncertain. Germline-derived CDR1 and CDR2 are SGHRS and YFSETQ. Trimming left V 0 bases short and J 0 bases short, with 7 bases between. The CDR3 runs to 15 residues.

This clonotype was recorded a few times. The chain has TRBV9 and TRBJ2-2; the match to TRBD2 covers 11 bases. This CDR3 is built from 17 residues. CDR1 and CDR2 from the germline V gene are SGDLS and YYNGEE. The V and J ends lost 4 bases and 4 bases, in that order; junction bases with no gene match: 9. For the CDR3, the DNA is TGTGCCAGCAGCCCCAGTCGTCTAGCGGGAGGCACCGGGGAGCTGTTTTTT. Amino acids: CASSPSRLAGGTGELFF.

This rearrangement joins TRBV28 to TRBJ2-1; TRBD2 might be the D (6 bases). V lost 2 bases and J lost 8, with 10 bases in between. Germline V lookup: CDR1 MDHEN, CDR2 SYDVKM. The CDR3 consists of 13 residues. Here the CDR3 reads CASSLVAGYEQFF. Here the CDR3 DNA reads TGTGCCAGCAGTTTAGTGGCGGGATATGAGCAGTTCTTC. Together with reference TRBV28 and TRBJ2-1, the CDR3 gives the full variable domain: DVKVTQSSRYLVKRTGEKVFLECVQDMDHENMFWYRQDPGLGLRLIYFSYDVKMKEKGDIPEGYSVSREKKERFSLILESASTNQTSMYLCASSLVAGYEQFFGPGTRLTVL.

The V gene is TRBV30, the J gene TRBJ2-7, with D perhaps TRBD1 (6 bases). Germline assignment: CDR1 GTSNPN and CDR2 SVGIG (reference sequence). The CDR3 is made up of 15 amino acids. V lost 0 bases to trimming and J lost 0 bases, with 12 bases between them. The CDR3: CAWSVRQALSYEQYF. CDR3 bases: TGTGCCTGGAGTGTACGACAGGCCCTCTCCTACGAGCAGTACTTC.

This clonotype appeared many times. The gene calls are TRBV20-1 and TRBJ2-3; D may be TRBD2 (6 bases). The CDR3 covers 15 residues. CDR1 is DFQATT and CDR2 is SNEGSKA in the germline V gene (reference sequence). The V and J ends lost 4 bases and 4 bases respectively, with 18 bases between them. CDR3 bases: TGCAGTGCTAACCCAGTCGGGGGTCGCGCAGATACGCAGTATTTT. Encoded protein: CSANPVGGRADTQYF.

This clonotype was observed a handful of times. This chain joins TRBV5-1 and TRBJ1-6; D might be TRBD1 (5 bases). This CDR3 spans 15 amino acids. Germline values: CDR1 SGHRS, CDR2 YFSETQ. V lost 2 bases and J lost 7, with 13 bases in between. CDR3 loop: CASSFGGETNSPLHF. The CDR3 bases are TGCGCCAGCAGCTTCGGGGGTGAGACCAATTCACCCCTCCACTTT.

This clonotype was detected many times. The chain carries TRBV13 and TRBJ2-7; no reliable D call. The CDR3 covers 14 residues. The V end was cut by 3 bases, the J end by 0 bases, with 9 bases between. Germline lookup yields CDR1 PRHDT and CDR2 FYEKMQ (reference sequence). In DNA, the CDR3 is TGTGCCAGCAGCTTGTTCGGGCCCTCCTACGAGCAGTACTTC. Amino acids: CASSLFGPSYEQYF.

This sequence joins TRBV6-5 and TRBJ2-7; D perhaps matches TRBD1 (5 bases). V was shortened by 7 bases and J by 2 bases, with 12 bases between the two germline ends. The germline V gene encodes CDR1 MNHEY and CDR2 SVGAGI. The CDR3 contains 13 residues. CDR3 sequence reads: CASISDSPYEQYF. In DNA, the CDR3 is TGTGCCAGCATCAGTGACAGTCCCTACGAGCAGTACTTC.

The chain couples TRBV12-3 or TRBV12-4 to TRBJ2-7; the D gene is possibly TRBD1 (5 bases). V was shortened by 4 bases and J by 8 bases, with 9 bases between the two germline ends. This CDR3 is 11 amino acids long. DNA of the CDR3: TGTGCCAGCAGTTGGGGCGTCCAGCAGTACTTC. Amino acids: CASSWGVQQYF.

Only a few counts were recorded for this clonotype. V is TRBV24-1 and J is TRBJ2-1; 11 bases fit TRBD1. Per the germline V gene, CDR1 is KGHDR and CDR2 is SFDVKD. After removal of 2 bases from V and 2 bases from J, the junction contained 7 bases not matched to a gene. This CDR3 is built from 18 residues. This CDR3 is CATSDSRGQGDTYNEQFF. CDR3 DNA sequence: TGTGCCACCAGTGATTCGAGGGGACAGGGGGATACCTACAATGAGCAGTTCTTC.

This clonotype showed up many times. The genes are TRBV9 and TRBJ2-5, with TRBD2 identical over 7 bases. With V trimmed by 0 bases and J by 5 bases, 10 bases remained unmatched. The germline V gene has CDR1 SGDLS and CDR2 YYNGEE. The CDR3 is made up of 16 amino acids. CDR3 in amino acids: CASSVGGDYRLETQYF. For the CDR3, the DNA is TGTGCCAGCAGCGTAGGGGGGGACTACCGACTTGAGACCCAGTACTTC.

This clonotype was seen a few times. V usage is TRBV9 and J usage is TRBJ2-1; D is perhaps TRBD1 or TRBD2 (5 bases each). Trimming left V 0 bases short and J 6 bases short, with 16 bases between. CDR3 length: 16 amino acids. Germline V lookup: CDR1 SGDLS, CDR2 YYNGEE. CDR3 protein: CASSVADGAGLNEQFF. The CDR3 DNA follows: TGTGCCAGCAGCGTAGCTGACGGGGCAGGTCTCAATGAGCAGTTCTTC.

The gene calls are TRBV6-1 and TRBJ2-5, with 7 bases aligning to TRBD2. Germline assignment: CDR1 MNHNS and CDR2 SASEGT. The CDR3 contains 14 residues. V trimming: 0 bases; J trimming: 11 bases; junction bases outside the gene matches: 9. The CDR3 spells CASSEAGGGGEQYF. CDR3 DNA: TGTGCCAGCAGTGAAGCGGGAGGCGGGGGTGAGCAGTACTTC.

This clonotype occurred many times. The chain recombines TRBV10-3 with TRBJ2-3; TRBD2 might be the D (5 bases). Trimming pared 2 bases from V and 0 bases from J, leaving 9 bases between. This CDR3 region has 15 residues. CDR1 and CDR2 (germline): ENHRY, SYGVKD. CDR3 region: CAISERTASTDTQYF. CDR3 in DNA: TGTGCCATCAGTGAGAGGACTGCTAGCACAGATACGCAGTATTTT.

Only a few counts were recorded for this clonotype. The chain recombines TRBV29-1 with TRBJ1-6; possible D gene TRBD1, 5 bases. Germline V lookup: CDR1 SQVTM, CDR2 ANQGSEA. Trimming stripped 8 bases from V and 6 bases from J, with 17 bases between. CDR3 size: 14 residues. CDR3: CSYYWGRGNSPLHF. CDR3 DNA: TGCAGCTACTATTGGGGGAGGGGTAATTCACCCCTCCACTTT.

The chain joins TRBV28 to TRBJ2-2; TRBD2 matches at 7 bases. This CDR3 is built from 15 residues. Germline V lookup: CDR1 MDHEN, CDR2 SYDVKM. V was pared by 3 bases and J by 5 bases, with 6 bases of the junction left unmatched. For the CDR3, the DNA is TGTGCCAGCAGTTTGGGAGGGGCCAGGACCGGGGAGCTGTTTTTT. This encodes CASSLGGARTGELFF.

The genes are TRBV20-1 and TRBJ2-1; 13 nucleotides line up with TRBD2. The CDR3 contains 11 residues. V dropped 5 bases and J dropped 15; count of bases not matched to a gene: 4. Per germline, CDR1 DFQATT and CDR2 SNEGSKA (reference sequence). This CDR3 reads CSARTSGSPFF. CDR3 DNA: TGCAGTGCTCGGACTAGCGGGAGTCCGTTCTTC.

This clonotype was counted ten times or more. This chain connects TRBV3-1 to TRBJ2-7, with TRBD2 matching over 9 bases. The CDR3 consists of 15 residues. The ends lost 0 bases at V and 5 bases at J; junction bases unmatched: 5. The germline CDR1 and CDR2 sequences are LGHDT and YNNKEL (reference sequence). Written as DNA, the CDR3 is TGTGCCAGCAGCCAAGACTCGGTAGCGGGAGACGAGCAGTACTTC. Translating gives CASSQDSVAGDEQYF.

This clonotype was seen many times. The CDR3 bases are TGCAGTGCCTTGGAGGCCCCTTACAATGAGCAGTTCTTC. Translating it yields CSALEAPYNEQFF. The V and J genes are TRBV20-1 and TRBJ2-1; D is possibly TRBD2 (5 bases). V dropped 6 bases and J dropped 4 bases, with 13 bases sitting between them. In germline, CDR1 is DFQATT, CDR2 SNEGSKA (reference sequence). This CDR3 is 13 amino acids long.